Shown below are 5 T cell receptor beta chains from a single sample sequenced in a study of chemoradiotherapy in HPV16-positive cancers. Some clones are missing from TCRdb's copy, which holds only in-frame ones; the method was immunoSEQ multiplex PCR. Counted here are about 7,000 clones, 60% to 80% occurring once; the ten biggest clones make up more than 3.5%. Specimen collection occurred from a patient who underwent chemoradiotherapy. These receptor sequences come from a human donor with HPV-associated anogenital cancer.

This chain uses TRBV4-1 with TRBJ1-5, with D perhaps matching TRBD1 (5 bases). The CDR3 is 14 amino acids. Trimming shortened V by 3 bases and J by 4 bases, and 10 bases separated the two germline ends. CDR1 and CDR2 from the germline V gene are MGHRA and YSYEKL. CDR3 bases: TGCGCCAGCAGCCAGGCGACAGAAAATCAGCCCCAGCATTTT. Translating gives CASSQATENQPQHF.

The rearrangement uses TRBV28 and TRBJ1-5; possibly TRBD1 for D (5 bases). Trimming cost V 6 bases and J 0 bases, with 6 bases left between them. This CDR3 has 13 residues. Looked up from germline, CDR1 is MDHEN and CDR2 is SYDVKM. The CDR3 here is CASSDSSNQPQHF. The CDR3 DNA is TGTGCCAGCAGCGACAGTAGCAATCAGCCCCAGCATTTT. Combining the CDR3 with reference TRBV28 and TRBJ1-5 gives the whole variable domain DVKVTQSSRYLVKRTGEKVFLECVQDMDHENMFWYRQDPGLGLRLIYFSYDVKMKEKGDIPEGYSVSREKKERFSLILESASTNQTSMYLCASSDSSNQPQHFGDGTRLSIL.

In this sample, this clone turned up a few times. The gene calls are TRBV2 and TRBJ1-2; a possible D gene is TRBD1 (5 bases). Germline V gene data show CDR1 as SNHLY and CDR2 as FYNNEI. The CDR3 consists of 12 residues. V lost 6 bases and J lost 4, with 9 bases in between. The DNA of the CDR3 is TGTGCCAGCAGACGGGACGTCTATGGCTACACCTTC. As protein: CASRRDVYGYTF.

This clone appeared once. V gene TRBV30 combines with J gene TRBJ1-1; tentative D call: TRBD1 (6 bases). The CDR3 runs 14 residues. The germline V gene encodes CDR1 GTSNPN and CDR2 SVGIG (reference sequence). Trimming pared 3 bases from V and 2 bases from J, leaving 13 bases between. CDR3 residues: CAWSLQGGNTEAFF. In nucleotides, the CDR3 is TGTGCCTGGAGCCTACAGGGAGGCAACACTGAAGCTTTCTTT.

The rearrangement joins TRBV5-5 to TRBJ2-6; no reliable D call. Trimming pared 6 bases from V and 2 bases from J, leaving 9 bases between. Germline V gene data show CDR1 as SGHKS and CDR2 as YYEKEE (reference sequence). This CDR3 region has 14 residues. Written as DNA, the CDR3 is TGTGCCAGCACCCCCAACCCTGGGGCCAACGTCCTGACTTTC. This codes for CASTPNPGANVLTF.